These 31 T cell receptor beta chains share one sample of origin, sequenced in a study of blood T cell repertoires in COVID-19. TCRdb keeps only in-frame clones here, not all; method: immunoSEQ multiplex PCR. The sample consists of some 31,000 clones, about 85% of them appearing once. Source material: peripheral blood. Receptor source: a human donor with acute or convalescent COVID-19. The donor label of this sample is uncertain.

This chain uses TRBV10-3 with TRBJ2-1; D possibly corresponds to TRBD2 (6 bases). CDR3 length: 15 residues. Germline V gene sequence: CDR1 ENHRY, CDR2 SYGVKD. V was trimmed by 5 bases and J by 0 bases, leaving 11 bases between them. The CDR3 DNA sequence: TGTGCCATCAGTCTGGAGGGCCGCTCCTACAATGAGCAGTTCTTC. Its protein is CAISLEGRSYNEQFF.

V gene TRBV3-1 (or the pseudogene TRBV3-2) combines with J gene TRBJ1-3; TRBD1 is a possible D gene (6 bases). This CDR3 contains 17 residues. The germline V gene has CDR1 LGHDT and CDR2 YNNKEL (reference sequence). V dropped 3 bases and J dropped 2 bases, with 17 bases sitting between them. CDR3 loop: CASSHHPGGAPGNTIYF. The CDR3 nucleotides are TGTGCCAGCAGCCATCACCCTGGGGGCGCCCCTGGAAACACCATATATTTT.

The chain recombines TRBV5-1 with TRBJ2-5, with TRBD1 matching 7 bases. The CDR3 length is 17 residues. J lost 2 bases, V lost 5 bases, and 15 bases had no gene match. Germline lookup yields CDR1 SGHRS and CDR2 YFSETQ. CDR3 sequence (DNA): TGCGCCAGCAGACCATCCCTCCTGACAGGGAATCAAGAGACCCAGTACTTC. It encodes CASRPSLLTGNQETQYF. Full variable domain (outside the CDR3, taken from reference TRBV5-1 and TRBJ2-5): KAGVTQTPRYLIKTRGQQVTLSCSPISGHRSVSWYQQTPGQGLQFLFEYFSETQRNKGNFPGRFSGRQFSNSRSEMNVSTLELGDSALYLCASRPSLLTGNQETQYFGPGTRLLVL.

The chain couples TRBV4-3 to TRBJ2-7; 7 bases match TRBD2. The CDR3 totals 16 residues. Germline V lookup: CDR1 LGHNA, CDR2 YSLEER. V was pared by 1 base and J by 0 bases, with 6 bases of the junction left unmatched. The chain's CDR3 is CASSQVASGYSYEQYF. CDR3 coding DNA: TGCGCCAGCAGCCAAGTGGCTAGCGGTTACTCCTACGAGCAGTACTTC.

This sequence joins TRBV2 and TRBJ2-7; 10 bases are shared with TRBD2. Trimming removed 0 bases from V and 1 base from J; junction bases left unmatched: 3. CDR1 SNHLY and CDR2 FYNNEI come from the germline V gene. The CDR3 sequence is 16 residues long. This chain's CDR3 is CASSEAQLAGSYEQYF. DNA for the CDR3: TGTGCCAGCAGTGAAGCGCAACTAGCGGGGTCCTACGAGCAGTACTTC.

V and J are TRBV6-5 and TRBJ1-1, with TRBD1 matching over 7 bases. The germline gives CDR1 MNHEY, CDR2 SVGAGI. The V and J ends lost 4 bases and 4 bases, in that order; junction bases with no gene match: 9. The CDR3 consists of 15 residues. The CDR3 protein is CASSLGQAGVTEAFF. CDR3 sequence (DNA): TGTGCCAGCAGTTTAGGACAGGCTGGGGTCACTGAAGCTTTCTTT.

V usage is TRBV15 and J usage is TRBJ2-5; TRBD2 is a possible D gene (6 bases). Trimming took off 3 bases at V and 2 bases at J, with 16 bases between the two ends. The CDR3 contains 16 residues. The V gene's germline CDR1 is LNHNV and CDR2 YYDKDF (reference sequence). The CDR3, as DNA: TGTGCCACCAGCAGTTATACCGGGGGTTTACAAGAGACCCAGTACTTC. As protein: CATSSYTGGLQETQYF.

A single count supports this clone. This chain uses TRBV7-8 with TRBJ2-1, with 7 bases matching TRBD2. The J segment lost 0 bases and the V segment lost 1 base, leaving 3 bases of the junction unmatched. This CDR3 is built from 16 residues. The germline gives CDR1 SGHVS, CDR2 FQNEAQ. For the CDR3, the DNA is TGTGCCAGCAGCTTAGGGGCTAGCGGCTCCTACAATGAGCAGTTCTTC. It encodes CASSLGASGSYNEQFF.

The chain recombines TRBV4-2 with TRBJ2-5, with 11 bases lining up with TRBD2. The CDR3 runs to 15 residues. Germline lookup yields CDR1 LGHNA and CDR2 YNFKEQ. V gave up 4 bases and J gave up 3 bases; unmatched junction bases: 4. CDR3 nucleotide sequence: TGTGCCAGCAGCCTAGGGACTAGCGGCGAAGAGACCCAGTACTTC. This codes for CASSLGTSGEETQYF.

The rearrangement joins TRBV7-2 to TRBJ1-2; no clear D gene. Germline loops: CDR1 SGHTA, CDR2 FQGNSA. The CDR3 length is 12 residues. Trimming stripped 3 bases from V and 3 bases from J, with 5 bases between. CDR3 residues: CASSFRDYGYTF. The CDR3 DNA is TGTGCCAGCAGCTTTCGAGACTATGGCTACACCTTC.

The J gene is TRBJ1-2, the V gene TRBV10-2, with D possibly matching TRBD1 (5 bases). The CDR3 totals 14 residues. From germline, CDR1 is WSHSY and CDR2 SAAADI. Between the trimmed V and J ends, which lost 5 bases and 9 bases, there was a span of 19 bases. Here the CDR3 reads CASSPFGASESYTF. CDR3 nucleotides: TGCGCCAGCAGTCCCTTTGGGGCATCGGAGAGCTACACCTTC.

The chain has TRBV27 and TRBJ2-1; tentative D call: TRBD2 (6 bases). Trimming shortened V by 5 bases and J by 7 bases, and 18 bases separated the two germline ends. This CDR3 contains 15 residues. Germline assignment: CDR1 MNHEY and CDR2 SMNVEV (reference sequence). This chain's CDR3 is CASSRPGDSGNEQFF. CDR3 sequence (DNA): TGTGCCAGCAGTCGCCCGGGGGACTCAGGAAATGAGCAGTTCTTC.

The chain joins TRBV11-2 to TRBJ2-1; D is unclear. This CDR3 has 17 amino acids. V lost 0 bases and J 4 bases, leaving 16 bases between the germline ends. The germline CDR1 and CDR2 sequences are SGHAT and FQNNGV. The CDR3 is CASSLEPPGVSYNEQFF. Here the CDR3 DNA reads TGTGCCAGCAGCTTAGAGCCCCCCGGAGTCTCATACAATGAGCAGTTCTTC.

This clone was seen only a few times. The chain combines TRBV19 with TRBJ2-7, with 7 bases matching TRBD2. V trimming: 6 bases; J trimming: 4 bases; junction bases outside the gene matches: 9. This CDR3 region has 14 residues. Germline V gene lookup returns CDR1 LNHDA and CDR2 SQIVND (reference sequence). The CDR3 is CASRAAGARYEQYF. Written as DNA, the CDR3 is TGTGCCAGTAGAGCGGCGGGAGCTCGGTACGAGCAGTACTTC. Drawing the rest from reference TRBV19 and TRBJ2-7, the complete variable domain is DGGITQSPKYLFRKEGQNVTLSCEQNLNHDAMYWYRQDPGQGLRLIYYSQIVNDFQKGDIAEGYSVSREKKESFPLTVTSAQKNPTAFYLCASRAAGARYEQYFGPGTRLTVT.

This clone has only one observation. The V gene is TRBV9, the J gene TRBJ1-3; no firm D call. Germline CDR1 and CDR2: SGDLS and YYNGEE. V was pared by 4 bases and J by 3 bases, with 11 bases between. The CDR3 has 14 amino acids. CDR3 region: CASSLRRDGNTIYF. DNA of the CDR3: TGTGCCAGCAGCCTACGGAGGGATGGAAACACCATATATTTT.

The rearrangement links TRBV28 to TRBJ1-5; tentative D call: TRBD1 (5 bases). Per the germline V gene, CDR1 is MDHEN and CDR2 is SYDVKM. CDR3 size: 15 residues. V lost 10 bases to trimming and J lost 1 base, with 17 bases between them. For the CDR3, the DNA is TGTGCCACCCAGTTTGGGGCTAAGAGCAATCAGCCCCAGCATTTT. This encodes CATQFGAKSNQPQHF.

This clone was counted between two and nine times. This chain connects TRBV28 to TRBJ1-1, with a tentative D call TRBD1 (6 bases). V lost 3 bases to trimming and J lost 5 bases, with 13 bases between them. CDR3 length equals 14 residues. The germline CDR1 and CDR2 sequences are MDHEN and SYDVKM. The CDR3 DNA is TGTGCCAGCAGTTTTGGGGGCCCGAGGACTGAAGCTTTCTTT. Protein product: CASSFGGPRTEAFF.

The chain uses TRBV6-5 and TRBJ2-1, with D perhaps TRBD2 (6 bases). The CDR3 loop spans 15 amino acids. The germline V gene encodes CDR1 MNHEY and CDR2 SVGAGI. The V and J ends lost 6 bases and 2 bases respectively, with 14 bases between them. The CDR3 protein is CASRDGSTTYNEQFF. In DNA form, the CDR3 reads TGTGCCAGCAGGGACGGGAGTACGACCTACAATGAGCAGTTCTTC.

In its sample, this clone was seen a few times. The chain has TRBV10-3 and TRBJ1-1; the match to TRBD1 covers 8 bases. Germline CDR1 is ENHRY and CDR2 is SYGVKD. The length of the CDR3 is 15 residues. Germline trimming cut 3 bases from V and 1 base from J; bases unmatched to any gene: 4. This CDR3 reads CAISDTGTGNTEAFF. The CDR3 DNA follows: TGTGCCATCAGTGATACCGGGACAGGGAACACTGAAGCTTTCTTT.

The CDR3 protein is CASSPFGTGRAFF. In nucleotides, the CDR3 is TGCGCCAGCAGCCCATTTGGGACAGGGAGGGCTTTCTTT. The chain links TRBV4-1 to TRBJ1-1; TRBD1 agrees at 9 bases. Per germline, CDR1 MGHRA and CDR2 YSYEKL. This CDR3 is built from 13 residues. Germline trimming cut 4 bases from V and 11 bases from J; bases unmatched to any gene: 8.

The table lists this clone with a count of one. The chain has TRBV11-2 and TRBJ2-3; D remains ambiguous. V was trimmed by 5 bases and J by 2 bases, leaving 14 bases between them. Germline V gives CDR1 SGHAT, CDR2 FQNNGV. This CDR3 has 15 residues. The CDR3 DNA is TGTGCCAGCAGCATCAACAGTGGTTACACAGATACGCAGTATTTT. Amino acid sequence: CASSINSGYTDTQYF. The entire variable domain, with the rest obtained from reference TRBV11-2 and TRBJ2-3, is as follows: EAGVAQSPRYKIIEKRQSVAFWCNPISGHATLYWYQQILGQGPKLLIQFQNNGVVDDSQLPKDRFSAERLKGVDSTLKIQPAKLEDSAVYLCASSINSGYTDTQYFGPGTRLTVL.

V and J are TRBV5-1 and TRBJ1-2, with TRBD1 matching over 7 bases. The CDR3 has 18 amino acids. Unmatched junction bases numbered 18, after V lost 3 bases and J lost 4 bases. Germline assignment: CDR1 SGHRS and CDR2 YFSETQ. The CDR3 DNA is TGCGCCAGCAGCTCTTCGGGAGACAGGGCTTTCTCGGTCTATGGCTACACCTTC. Encoded protein: CASSSSGDRAFSVYGYTF.

The CDR3 is CSVYVPQETQYF. The CDR3 nucleotides are TGCAGCGTCTATGTTCCTCAAGAGACCCAGTACTTC. This chain connects TRBV29-1 to TRBJ2-5, with D hard to call. With 6 bases removed from V and 2 bases from J, the gap between germline ends came to 10 bases. Germline lookup yields CDR1 SQVTM and CDR2 ANQGSEA. The CDR3 consists of 12 residues.

This chain joins TRBV6-2 or TRBV6-3 and TRBJ2-3, with D perhaps matching TRBD2 (5 bases). Trimming took 2 bases from V and 2 from J, leaving 11 bases between them. Germline V lookup: CDR1 MNHEY, CDR2 SVGEGT. The CDR3 is made up of 15 amino acids. Here the CDR3 DNA reads TGTGCCAGCAGTTACGGTCGGGATTCCACAGATACGCAGTATTTT. Protein: CASSYGRDSTDTQYF.

The chain recombines TRBV28 with TRBJ1-4; the D is unclear. The CDR3 totals 14 residues. Trimming pared 5 bases from V and 5 bases from J, leaving 12 bases between. Germline CDR1 reads MDHEN; CDR2 reads SYDVKM. CDR3 loop: CASSNLEPNEKLFF. CDR3 nucleotides: TGTGCCAGCAGTAACCTGGAGCCGAATGAAAAACTGTTTTTT.

The chain employs TRBV9 and TRBJ1-6; D is unresolved. This CDR3 is 13 amino acids long. With 2 bases removed from V and 7 bases from J, the gap between germline ends came to 7 bases. Germline CDR1 is SGDLS and CDR2 is YYNGEE. This chain's CDR3 is CASSVGKNSPLHF. In nucleotides, the CDR3 is TGTGCCAGCAGCGTCGGTAAGAATTCACCCCTCCACTTT.

This sequence joins TRBV13 and TRBJ1-3; D remains unclear. The CDR3 sequence is 12 residues long. Per germline, CDR1 PRHDT and CDR2 FYEKMQ (reference sequence). Trimming left V 8 bases short and J 0 bases short, with 5 bases between. The CDR3 region is CASLSSGNTIYF. The CDR3 DNA sequence: TGTGCCAGCCTATCCTCTGGAAACACCATATATTTT. The complete variable domain, with remaining parts taken from reference TRBV13 and TRBJ1-3, reads AAGVIQSPRHLIKEKRETATLKCYPIPRHDTVYWYQQGPGQDPQFLISFYEKMQSDKGSIPDRFSAQQFSDYHSELNMSSLELGDSALYFCASLSSGNTIYFGEGSWLTVV.

The rearrangement uses TRBV19 and TRBJ1-1; D is ambiguous. Trimming left V 3 bases short and J 10 bases short, with 12 bases between. This CDR3 contains 12 residues. Germline CDR1 is LNHDA and CDR2 is SQIVND (reference sequence). The CDR3 spells CASSMREAGAFF. CDR3 in DNA: TGTGCCAGTAGTATGCGGGAGGCCGGAGCTTTCTTT.

This clone was picked up a small number of times. V and J are TRBV28 and TRBJ2-5; 7 nucleotides match TRBD1. Germline CDR1 MDHEN, CDR2 SYDVKM. J lost 7 bases, V lost 6 bases, and 17 bases had no gene match. This CDR3 has 16 residues. In DNA, the CDR3 is TGTGCCAGCAGCCCCGAACCTTTTGGGGCAGGGGGGACCCAGTACTTC. It translates to CASSPEPFGAGGTQYF.

The sample holds a few counts of this clone. The chain combines TRBV5-3 with TRBJ2-1; TRBD2 aligns across 12 bases. TRBV5-3 carries the ORF label, with uncertain function. The ends lost 2 bases at V and 8 bases at J; junction bases unmatched: 11. CDR3 length: 17 residues. CDR3 loop: CARSLRRLAGVGDEQFF. The CDR3 DNA sequence: TGTGCCAGAAGCTTAAGGAGACTAGCGGGAGTGGGGGATGAGCAGTTCTTC.

This clone was detected a few times. This chain links TRBV4-1 with TRBJ1-5, with 8 bases fitting TRBD1. The germline V gene has CDR1 MGHRA and CDR2 YSYEKL. Losses at the gene ends were 5 bases for V and 3 bases for J; bases not matched to a gene: 9. The CDR3 sequence is 16 residues long. CDR3 bases: TGCGCCAGCAGCGAGAGTCCGGACAGGGTCAATCAGCCCCAGCATTTT. Its protein product is CASSESPDRVNQPQHF.